Listed below are T cell receptor beta chains from one sample, sequenced in a study of blood T cell repertoires in COVID-19. The data were produced by immunoSEQ multiplex PCR, yet TCRdb's version contains in-frame clones alone and is incomplete. The sample holds over 200,000 clones, more than 70% seen once. Sequenced: peripheral blood. Receptors were obtained from a woman aged 50 to 60 with acute or convalescent COVID-19. Both conserved end residues are trimmed from each CDR3. D genes are given only for firm matches.

V gene	D gene	J gene	CDR3 protein
TRBV18	-	TRBJ1-6	ASSPQGVNSPLH
TRBV7-6	TRBD1	TRBJ1-3	ASSLDRGSGNTIY
TRBV5-4	TRBD2	TRBJ2-3	ASSLESGRVTDTQY
TRBV6-5	-	TRBJ1-1	ASGAPDGNTEAF
TRBV5-8	-	TRBJ2-6	ASSSGANVLT
TRBV24-1	TRBD2	TRBJ2-1	ATSDSSGGPYNEQF
TRBV5-4	-	TRBJ2-3	ASTLTRDSSPDTQY
TRBV18	TRBD1	TRBJ2-7	ASSPPQGSSYEQY
TRBV18	-	TRBJ2-5	ASSPPGRNQETQY
TRBV4-3	TRBD1	TRBJ2-4	ASSQELVHGTGINIQY
TRBV18	TRBD1	TRBJ1-2	ASSPEGQGSGYT
TRBV6-1	TRBD1	TRBJ1-5	ASSDRTGMSNQPQH
TRBV7-9	-	TRBJ2-1	ASSHEKPVIEQF
TRBV29-1	TRBD1	TRBJ1-2	SVLDRNYGYT
TRBV27	TRBD2	TRBJ2-1	ASSFAGGPLNEQF
TRBV5-6	TRBD1	TRBJ2-7	ASSLGSGQGAREQY
TRBV5-1	-	TRBJ2-7	ASSLGGQTYEQY
TRBV6-4	TRBD1	TRBJ1-6	ASSDTGTGGSPLH
TRBV13	-	TRBJ1-5	ASSLGAQRGYSNQPQH
TRBV5-5	TRBD1	TRBJ1-2	ASSPPGQGKGYT
TRBV6-5	TRBD2	TRBJ2-1	ASRGGTWLVNEQF
TRBV7-3	-	TRBJ2-7	ASSPSGREQY
TRBV7-7	TRBD1	TRBJ2-7	ASSPQPGQGYEQY
TRBV18	-	TRBJ1-3	ASSPPGQRNTIY
TRBV28	TRBD2	TRBJ2-7	ATTSGTAYEQY
TRBV28	TRBD1	TRBJ1-3	ASSTAGTGDVSGNTIY
TRBV29-1	-	TRBJ2-7	SVALIGSLTPYEQY
TRBV7-2	TRBD1	TRBJ2-2	ASSNGQGAVTGELF
TRBV30	TRBD1	TRBJ2-2	AHQSDRAKNTGELF
TRBV29-1	TRBD2	TRBJ2-5	SVVLRGGQETQY
TRBV24-1	-	TRBJ1-1	ATSDHAENTEAF
TRBV11-1	-	TRBJ1-1	ASSLAFQGRTEAF
TRBV27	TRBD1	TRBJ1-5	ASSLQGGMVWPQH
TRBV5-1	TRBD1	TRBJ1-3	ASSLNLQGSLNTIY
TRBV7-8	TRBD1	TRBJ1-1	ASSTGQGLTEAF
TRBV7-9	-	TRBJ2-7	ASSQFSYEQY
TRBV5-8	TRBD1	TRBJ1-2	ASSLLRQGLNYGYT
TRBV7-2	-	TRBJ2-7	ASSGVAHYEQY
TRBV2	-	TRBJ2-1	ASRGLSGKQF
TRBV15	-	TRBJ1-2	ATSRVGGGGGYT
TRBV5-4	-	TRBJ2-3	ASSLVSTRTDTQY
TRBV5-4	-	TRBJ2-1	ASEGSASPPLEQF
TRBV7-2	TRBD1	TRBJ1-1	ASSLVLGQGNTEAF
TRBV2	-	TRBJ1-2	ASTSQTANYGYT
TRBV27	-	TRBJ1-1	ASSLGQQNTEAF
TRBV7-2	-	TRBJ2-7	ASSSTSGTGEQY
TRBV7-3	-	TRBJ2-1	ASSLAGIGNNEQF
TRBV28	TRBD1	TRBJ2-4	ASTSTGVAKNIQY
TRBV20-1	TRBD1	TRBJ2-1	SASRTGTLNEQF
TRBV14	-	TRBJ2-3	ASSQDPATDTQY
TRBV15	-	TRBJ1-4	ATSRDRGTTNEKLF
TRBV28	-	TRBJ1-4	ATGGGATNEKLF
TRBV7-3	-	TRBJ2-5	ASSPRLSGGRETQY
TRBV7-2	TRBD1	TRBJ2-2	AGEQDRGLVGELF
TRBV27	TRBD2	TRBJ2-3	ASSLTAGGPGTDTQY